Listed below are T cell receptor beta chains from one sample, sequenced in a study of blood T cell repertoires in COVID-19. Using immunoSEQ multiplex PCR, the repertoire was profiled, and TCRdb retains in-frame clones only, with some absent. The data show some 120,000 clones, approximately 68% seen once. Sample: peripheral blood. The receptor source for this set is a woman between 65 and 79 years old with acute or convalescent COVID-19. The CDR3 runs from the conserved cysteine through the conserved F or W. Fields, in order: D gene, clone size, V gene, J gene, CDR3 DNA, CDR3 protein. A D gene is named only where the DNA matches it firmly. Part of the rows lack a size; the others show once, few, many or a class for expanded clones.

TRBD1	NA	TRBV7-6	TRBJ1-2	TGTGCCAGCAGCACTACGGACAGGGATAACTATGGCTACACCTTC	CASSTTDRDNYGYTF
NA	NA	TRBV5-6	TRBJ1-3	TGTGCCAGCAGCTTAGGACAGTTAGCCCGAAGCTCTGGAAACACCATATATTTT	CASSLGQLARSSGNTIYF
NA	NA	TRBV5-6	TRBJ1-1	TGTGCCAGCAGCTTGGCGACTGAAAGCACTGAAGCTTTCTTT	CASSLATESTEAFF
TRBD2	NA	TRBV6-1	TRBJ2-3	TGTGCCAGCAGTGGGGCTAGCGGGAGTGGTACAGATACGCAGTATTTT	CASSGASGSGTDTQYF
TRBD1	once	TRBV19	TRBJ1-1	TGTGCCACTGGCAAGGGACAGTCTTCTTCTGAAGCTTTCTTT	CATGKGQSSSEAFF
NA	NA	TRBV28	TRBJ2-2	TGTGCCAGCAGTTTAAATTCGGGCGGGGAGCTGTTTTTT	CASSLNSGGELFF
NA	NA	TRBV4-2	TRBJ2-1	TGTGCCAGCAGCCCCGGCAGCGACTACAATGAGCAGTTCTTC	CASSPGSDYNEQFF
TRBD1	NA	TRBV5-5	TRBJ2-3	TGTGCCAGCAGCTTCACAGGGGGTGTACGAGATACGCAGTATTTT	CASSFTGGVRDTQYF
TRBD1	few	TRBV4-1	TRBJ1-4	TGCGCCAGCAGCCAAGTCACAGGGGGCTGGGGTGAAAAACTGTTTTTT	CASSQVTGGWGEKLFF
TRBD2	NA	TRBV19	TRBJ2-7	TGTGCCAGTAGCATGAAGACTAGCGGGAGCTACGAGCAGTACTTC	CASSMKTSGSYEQYF
NA	few	TRBV30	TRBJ1-6	TGTGCCTGGTCGCCCGACAGTTCACATTCACCCCTCCACTTT	CAWSPDSSHSPLHF
NA	NA	TRBV28	TRBJ1-2	TGTGCCAGCAGTTTCAGGCACCTCGTTAGCTATGGCTACACCTTC	CASSFRHLVSYGYTF
TRBD1	once	TRBV10-1	TRBJ2-1	TGCGCCAGCAGCTGGACAGGGGGAGGTGAGCAGTTCTTC	CASSWTGGGEQFF
NA	NA	TRBV5-1	TRBJ2-5	TGCGCCAGCAGCCGGGAGGGGGCGCGGGGAGAGACCCAGTACTTC	CASSREGARGETQYF
NA	NA	TRBV2	TRBJ1-5	TGTGCCAGCAGTGAAGGGCAGGGTGAGCATCAGCCCCAGCATTTT	CASSEGQGEHQPQHF
TRBD1	few	TRBV10-3	TRBJ1-2	TGTGCCATCAGTGTAAGGACAGGGGCCAGCTATGGCTACACCTTC	CAISVRTGASYGYTF
NA	NA	TRBV19	TRBJ1-5	TGTGCCAGTAGCTCATCCGGGATTCGCAATCAGCCCCAGCATTTT	CASSSSGIRNQPQHF
TRBD1	few	TRBV7-2	TRBJ1-2	TGTGCCAGCAGCTTAGTCGAGACAGGGGCTAACTATGGCTACACCTTC	CASSLVETGANYGYTF
NA	few	TRBV12-3/TRBV12-4	TRBJ2-1	TGTGCCAGCAGTTTCCCCGGCGGGGAGCAGTTCTTC	CASSFPGGEQFF
TRBD1	NA	TRBV29-1	TRBJ1-2	TGCAGCGCTCGGACAGGGGACTATGGCTACACCTTC	CSARTGDYGYTF
NA	NA	TRBV13	TRBJ1-3	TGTGCCAGCAGCTTAGCGGGAATCTTCTCTGGAAACACCATATATTTT	CASSLAGIFSGNTIYF
TRBD2	NA	TRBV16	TRBJ2-1	TGTGCCAGCAGCCAATGGACTAGCGGGGGGATAGGGAGAGCGAATGAGCAGTTCTTC	CASSQWTSGGIGRANEQFF
TRBD1	few	TRBV7-2	TRBJ2-1	TGTGCCAGCAGCTTAGCGATACAGGGGGCATACAATGAGCAGTTCTTC	CASSLAIQGAYNEQFF
NA	NA	TRBV30	TRBJ2-4	TGTGCCTTCAGGGGTGCCAAAAACATTCAGTACTTC	CAFRGAKNIQYF